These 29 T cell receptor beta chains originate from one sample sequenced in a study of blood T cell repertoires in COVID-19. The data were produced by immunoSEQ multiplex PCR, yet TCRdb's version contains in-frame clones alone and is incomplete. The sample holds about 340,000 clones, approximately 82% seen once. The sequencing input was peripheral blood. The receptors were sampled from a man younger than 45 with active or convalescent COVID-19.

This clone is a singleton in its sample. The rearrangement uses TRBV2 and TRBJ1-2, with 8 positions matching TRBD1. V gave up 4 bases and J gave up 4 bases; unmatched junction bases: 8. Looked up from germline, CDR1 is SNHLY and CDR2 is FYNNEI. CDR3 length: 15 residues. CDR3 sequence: CASSGIGQGGYGYTF. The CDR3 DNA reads TGTGCCAGCAGTGGAATCGGACAGGGCGGCTATGGCTACACCTTC.

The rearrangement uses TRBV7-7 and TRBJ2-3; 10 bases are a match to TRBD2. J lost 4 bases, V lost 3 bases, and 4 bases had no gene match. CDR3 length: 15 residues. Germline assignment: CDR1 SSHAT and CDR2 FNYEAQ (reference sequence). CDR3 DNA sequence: TGTGCCAGCAGCTTCGGGACTAGCGAGTCAGATACGCAGTATTTT. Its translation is CASSFGTSESDTQYF. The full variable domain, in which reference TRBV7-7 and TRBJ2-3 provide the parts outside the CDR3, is GAGVSQSPRYKVTKRGQDVTLRCDPISSHATLYWYQQALGQGPEFLTYFNYEAQPDKSGLPSDRFSAERPEGSISTLTIQRTEQRDSAMYRCASSFGTSESDTQYFGPGTRLTVL.

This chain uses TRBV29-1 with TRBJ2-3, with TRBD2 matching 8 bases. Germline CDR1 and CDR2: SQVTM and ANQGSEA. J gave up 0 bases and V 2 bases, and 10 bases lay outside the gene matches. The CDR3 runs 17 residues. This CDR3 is CSVELAGGPTSTDTQYF. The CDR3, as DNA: TGCAGCGTTGAATTGGCGGGAGGCCCAACTAGCACAGATACGCAGTATTTT.

Here the CDR3 reads CASSLRQGSTGELFF. The CDR3 bases are TGTGCCAGCAGCCTGCGACAGGGATCAACCGGGGAGCTGTTTTTT. The V call is TRBV11-3, the J call TRBJ2-2; TRBD1 matches 7 bases. Germline V CDR1 and CDR2: SGHNT, YENEEA. The J segment lost 5 bases and the V segment lost 5 bases, leaving 8 bases of the junction unmatched. The CDR3 is 15 residues long. The variable domain in full, with the rest retrieved from reference TRBV11-3 and TRBJ2-2, is EAGVVQSPRYKIIEKKQPVAFWCNPISGHNTLYWYLQNLGQGPELLIRYENEEAVDDSQLPKDRFSAERLKGVDSTLKIQPAELGDSAVYLCASSLRQGSTGELFFGEGSRLTVL.

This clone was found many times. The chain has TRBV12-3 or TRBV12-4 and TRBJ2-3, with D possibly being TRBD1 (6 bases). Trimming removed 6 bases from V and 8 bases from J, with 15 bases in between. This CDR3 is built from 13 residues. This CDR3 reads CASRDTGTGTQYF. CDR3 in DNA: TGTGCCAGCAGGGACACAGGGACGGGTACGCAGTATTTT.

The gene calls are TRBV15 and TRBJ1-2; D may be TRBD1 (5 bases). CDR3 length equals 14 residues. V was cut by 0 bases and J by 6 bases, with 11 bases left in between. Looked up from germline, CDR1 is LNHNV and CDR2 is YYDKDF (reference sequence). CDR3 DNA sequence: TGTGCCACCAGCAGAGATACGCAGGGCAATGGCTACACCTTC. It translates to CATSRDTQGNGYTF.

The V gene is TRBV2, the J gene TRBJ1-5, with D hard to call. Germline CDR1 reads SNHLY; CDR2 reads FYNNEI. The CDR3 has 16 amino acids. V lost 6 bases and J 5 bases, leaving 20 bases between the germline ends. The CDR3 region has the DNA TGTGCCAGCAGGGACTTACCTTCAGTGTACGATCAGCCCCAGCATTTT. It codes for CASRDLPSVYDQPQHF.

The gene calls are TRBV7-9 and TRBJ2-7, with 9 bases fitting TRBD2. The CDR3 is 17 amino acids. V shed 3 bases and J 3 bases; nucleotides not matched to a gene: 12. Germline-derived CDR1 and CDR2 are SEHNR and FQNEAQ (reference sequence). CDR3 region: CASSFPVSGSVNYEQYF. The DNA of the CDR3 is TGTGCCAGCAGCTTTCCCGTTAGCGGGAGTGTGAACTACGAGCAGTACTTC.

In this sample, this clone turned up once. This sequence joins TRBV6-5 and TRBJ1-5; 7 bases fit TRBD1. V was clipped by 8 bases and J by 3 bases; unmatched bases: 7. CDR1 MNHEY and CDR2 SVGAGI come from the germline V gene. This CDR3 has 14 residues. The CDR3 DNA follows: TGTGCCAGCCTCCGGACAGGAGACAATCAGCCCCAGCATTTT. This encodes CASLRTGDNQPQHF.

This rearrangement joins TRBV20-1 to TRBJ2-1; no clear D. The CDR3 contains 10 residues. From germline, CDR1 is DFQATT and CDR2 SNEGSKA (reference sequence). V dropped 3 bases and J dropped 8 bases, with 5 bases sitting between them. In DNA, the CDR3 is TGCAGTGCTAGTTCCGATGAGCAGTTCTTC. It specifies CSASSDEQFF.

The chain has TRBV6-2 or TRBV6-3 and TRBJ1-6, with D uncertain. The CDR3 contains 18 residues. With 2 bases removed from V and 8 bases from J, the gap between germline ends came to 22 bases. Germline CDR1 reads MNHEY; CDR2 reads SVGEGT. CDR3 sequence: CASSYLQTHYTMDSPLHF. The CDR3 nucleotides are TGTGCCAGCAGTTACCTTCAGACTCATTATACTATGGATTCACCCCTCCACTTT.

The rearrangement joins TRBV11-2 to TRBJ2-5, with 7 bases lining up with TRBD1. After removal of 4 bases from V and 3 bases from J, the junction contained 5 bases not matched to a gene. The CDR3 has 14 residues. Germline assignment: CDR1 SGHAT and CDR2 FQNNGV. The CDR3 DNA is TGTGCCAGCAGCTCCGGACAGGTTGAAGAGACCCAGTACTTC. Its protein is CASSSGQVEETQYF. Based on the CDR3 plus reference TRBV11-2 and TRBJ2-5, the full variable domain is EAGVAQSPRYKIIEKRQSVAFWCNPISGHATLYWYQQILGQGPKLLIQFQNNGVVDDSQLPKDRFSAERLKGVDSTLKIQPAKLEDSAVYLCASSSGQVEETQYFGPGTRLLVL.

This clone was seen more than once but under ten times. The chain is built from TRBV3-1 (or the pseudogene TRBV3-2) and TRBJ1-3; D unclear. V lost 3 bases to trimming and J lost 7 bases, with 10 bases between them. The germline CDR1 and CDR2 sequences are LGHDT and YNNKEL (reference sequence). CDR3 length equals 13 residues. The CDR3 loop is CASSHGEWNTIYF. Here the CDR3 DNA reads TGTGCCAGCAGCCACGGGGAATGGAACACCATATATTTT.

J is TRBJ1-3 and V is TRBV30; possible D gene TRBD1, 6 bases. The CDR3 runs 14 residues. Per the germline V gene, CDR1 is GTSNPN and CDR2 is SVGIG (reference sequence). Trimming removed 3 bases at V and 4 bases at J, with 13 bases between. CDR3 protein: CAWRGTGSGNTIYF. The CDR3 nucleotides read TGTGCCTGGAGGGGAACAGGGTCCGGAAACACCATATATTTT. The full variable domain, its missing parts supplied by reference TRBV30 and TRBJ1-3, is SQTIHQWPATLVQPVGSPLSLECTVEGTSNPNLYWYRQAAGRGLQLLFYSVGIGQISSEVPQNLSASRPQDRQFILSSKKLLLSDSGFYLCAWRGTGSGNTIYFGEGSWLTVV.

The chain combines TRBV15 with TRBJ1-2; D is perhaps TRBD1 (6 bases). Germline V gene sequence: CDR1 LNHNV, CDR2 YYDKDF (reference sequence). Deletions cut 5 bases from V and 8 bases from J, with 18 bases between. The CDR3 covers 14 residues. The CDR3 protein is CATSERLQGGGYTF. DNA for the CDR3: TGTGCCACCAGCGAGCGTTTACAGGGTGGAGGCTACACCTTC.

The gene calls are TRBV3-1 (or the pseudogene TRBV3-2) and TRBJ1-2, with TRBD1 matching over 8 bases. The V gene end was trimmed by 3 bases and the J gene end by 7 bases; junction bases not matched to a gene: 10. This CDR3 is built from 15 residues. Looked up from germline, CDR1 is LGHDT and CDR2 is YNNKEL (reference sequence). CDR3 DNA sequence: TGTGCCAGCAGCCAGGAACAGGGGGAGCTGAGTGGCTACACCTTC. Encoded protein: CASSQEQGELSGYTF.

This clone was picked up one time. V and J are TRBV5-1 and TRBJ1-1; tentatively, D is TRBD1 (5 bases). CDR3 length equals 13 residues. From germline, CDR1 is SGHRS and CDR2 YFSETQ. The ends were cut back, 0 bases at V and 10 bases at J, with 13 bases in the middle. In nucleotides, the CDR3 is TGCGCCAGCAGCTTGGAACAGGACCGGGCAGCTTTCTTT. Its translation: CASSLEQDRAAFF.

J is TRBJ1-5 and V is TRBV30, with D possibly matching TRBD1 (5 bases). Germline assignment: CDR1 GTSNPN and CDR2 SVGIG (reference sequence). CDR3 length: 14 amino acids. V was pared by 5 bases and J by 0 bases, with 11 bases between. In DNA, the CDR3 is TGTGCCTGGGGGGCACAGGTTAGCAATCAGCCCCAGCATTTT. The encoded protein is CAWGAQVSNQPQHF. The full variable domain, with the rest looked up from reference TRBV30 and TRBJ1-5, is SQTIHQWPATLVQPVGSPLSLECTVEGTSNPNLYWYRQAAGRGLQLLFYSVGIGQISSEVPQNLSASRPQDRQFILSSKKLLLSDSGFYLCAWGAQVSNQPQHFGDGTRLSIL.

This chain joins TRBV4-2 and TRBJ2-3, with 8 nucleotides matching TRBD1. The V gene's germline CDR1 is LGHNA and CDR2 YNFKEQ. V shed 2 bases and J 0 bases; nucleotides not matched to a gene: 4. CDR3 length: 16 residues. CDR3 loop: CASSQHHRGSTDTQYF. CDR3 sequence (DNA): TGTGCCAGCAGCCAACACCACAGGGGGAGCACAGATACGCAGTATTTT.

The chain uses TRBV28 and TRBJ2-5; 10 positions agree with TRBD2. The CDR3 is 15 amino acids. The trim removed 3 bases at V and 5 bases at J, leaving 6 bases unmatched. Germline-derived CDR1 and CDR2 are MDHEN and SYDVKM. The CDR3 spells CASSFSSGRKETQYF. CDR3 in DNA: TGTGCCAGCAGTTTCTCTAGCGGGAGAAAGGAGACCCAGTACTTC.

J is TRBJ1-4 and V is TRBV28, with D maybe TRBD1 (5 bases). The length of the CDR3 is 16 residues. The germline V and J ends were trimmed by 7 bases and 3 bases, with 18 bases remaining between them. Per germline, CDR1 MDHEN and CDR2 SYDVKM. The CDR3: CASTPFFGAPNEKLFF. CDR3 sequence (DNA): TGTGCCAGCACCCCCTTTTTTGGGGCACCTAATGAAAAACTGTTTTTT. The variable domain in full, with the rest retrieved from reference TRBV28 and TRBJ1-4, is DVKVTQSSRYLVKRTGEKVFLECVQDMDHENMFWYRQDPGLGLRLIYFSYDVKMKEKGDIPEGYSVSREKKERFSLILESASTNQTSMYLCASTPFFGAPNEKLFFGSGTQLSVL.

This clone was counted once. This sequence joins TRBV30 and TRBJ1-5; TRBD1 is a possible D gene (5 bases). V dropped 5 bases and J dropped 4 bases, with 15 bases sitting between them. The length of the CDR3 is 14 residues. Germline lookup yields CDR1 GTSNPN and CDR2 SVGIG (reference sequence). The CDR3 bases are TGTGCCTGGGGTAATTACAGGTCAAATCAGCCCCAGCATTTT. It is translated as CAWGNYRSNQPQHF. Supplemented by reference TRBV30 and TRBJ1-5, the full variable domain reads SQTIHQWPATLVQPVGSPLSLECTVEGTSNPNLYWYRQAAGRGLQLLFYSVGIGQISSEVPQNLSASRPQDRQFILSSKKLLLSDSGFYLCAWGNYRSNQPQHFGDGTRLSIL.

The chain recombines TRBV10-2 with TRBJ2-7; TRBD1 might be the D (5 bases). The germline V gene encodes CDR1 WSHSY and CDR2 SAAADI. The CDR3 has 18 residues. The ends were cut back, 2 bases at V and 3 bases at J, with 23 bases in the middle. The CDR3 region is CASSEMRPRQGKRYEQYF. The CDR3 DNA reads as TGCGCCAGCAGTGAGATGCGCCCACGCCAGGGAAAACGCTACGAGCAGTACTTC.

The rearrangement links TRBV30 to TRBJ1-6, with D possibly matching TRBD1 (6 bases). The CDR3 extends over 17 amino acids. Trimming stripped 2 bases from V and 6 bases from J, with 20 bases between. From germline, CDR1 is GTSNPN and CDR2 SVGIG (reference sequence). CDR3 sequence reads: CAWSQGTPRISNSPLHF. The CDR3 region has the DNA TGTGCCTGGAGTCAGGGGACACCGAGGATAAGTAATTCACCCCTCCACTTT. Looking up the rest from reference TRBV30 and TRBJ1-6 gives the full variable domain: SQTIHQWPATLVQPVGSPLSLECTVEGTSNPNLYWYRQAAGRGLQLLFYSVGIGQISSEVPQNLSASRPQDRQFILSSKKLLLSDSGFYLCAWSQGTPRISNSPLHFGNGTRLTVT.

The CDR3 DNA is TGTGCCAGCAGCATTAGACAGGGCCCTCAAGAGACCCAGTACTTC. Translation: CASSIRQGPQETQYF. The chain carries TRBV9 and TRBJ2-5, with 7 bases identical to TRBD1. This CDR3 has 15 residues. Germline assignment: CDR1 SGDLS and CDR2 YYNGEE. The V and J ends lost 4 bases and 2 bases, in that order; junction bases with no gene match: 8.

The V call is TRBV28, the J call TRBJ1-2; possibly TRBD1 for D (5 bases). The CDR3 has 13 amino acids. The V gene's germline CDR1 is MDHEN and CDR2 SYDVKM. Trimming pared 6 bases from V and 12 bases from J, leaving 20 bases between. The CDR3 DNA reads TGTGCCAGCAGGACGACGGGGGGGTCGATGCACACCTTC. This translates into CASRTTGGSMHTF.

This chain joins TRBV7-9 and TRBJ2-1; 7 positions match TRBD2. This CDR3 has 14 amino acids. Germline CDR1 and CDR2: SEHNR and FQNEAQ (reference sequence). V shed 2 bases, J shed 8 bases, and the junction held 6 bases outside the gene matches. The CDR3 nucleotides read TGTGCCAGCAGCTTAAAAGGACTAGAATATGAGCAGTTCTTC. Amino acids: CASSLKGLEYEQFF.

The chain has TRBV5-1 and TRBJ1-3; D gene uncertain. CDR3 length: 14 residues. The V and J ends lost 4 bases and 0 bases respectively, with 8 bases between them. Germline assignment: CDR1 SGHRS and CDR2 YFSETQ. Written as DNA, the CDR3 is TGCGCCAGCAGCGCAGACAACTCTGGAAACACCATATATTTT. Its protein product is CASSADNSGNTIYF.

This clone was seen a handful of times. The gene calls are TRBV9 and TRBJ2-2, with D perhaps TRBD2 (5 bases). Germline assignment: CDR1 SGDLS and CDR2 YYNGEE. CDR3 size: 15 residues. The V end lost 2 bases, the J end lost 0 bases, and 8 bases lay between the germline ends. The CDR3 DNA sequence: TGTGCCAGCAGCGTGGCGGGTACGAACACCGGGGAGCTGTTTTTT. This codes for CASSVAGTNTGELFF.